What follows are 10 T cell receptor beta chains derived from one specimen sequenced in a study of ipilimumab plus nivolumab after autologous stem cell transplantation. Measured with immunoSEQ multiplex PCR; TCRdb has only the in-frame clones, and not every one. The profile shows approximately 84,000 clones, more than 80% of them singletons. Specimen: PBMCs, collected in a trial of ipilimumab plus nivolumab as post-transplant consolidation. These receptors originate from a male donor with diffuse large B-cell lymphoma.

This clone appeared a few times. This rearrangement joins TRBV7-2 to TRBJ2-6; the D is unclear. The ends were cut back, 3 bases at V and 2 bases at J, with 2 bases in the middle. In germline, CDR1 is SGHTA, CDR2 FQGNSA. This CDR3 spans 13 amino acids. CDR3 residues: CASSFTGANVLTF. CDR3 in DNA: TGTGCCAGCAGCTTTACTGGGGCCAACGTCCTGACTTTC.

The chain employs TRBV18 and TRBJ1-1, with D hard to call. The germline CDR1 and CDR2 sequences are KGHSH and LQKENI. Trimming took off 2 bases at V and 3 bases at J, with 13 bases between the two ends. CDR3 length equals 15 residues. The CDR3: CASSPSQRVDTEAFF. For the CDR3, the DNA is TGTGCCAGCTCACCAAGTCAGCGGGTAGACACTGAAGCTTTCTTT.

The chain combines TRBV7-3 with TRBJ2-1; 9 bases agree with TRBD2. The germline gives CDR1 SGHTA, CDR2 FQGTGA. The CDR3 runs to 14 residues. The V gene end was trimmed by 5 bases and the J gene end by 8 bases; junction bases not matched to a gene: 7. The CDR3 protein is CASSPGLASDEQFF. In DNA form, the CDR3 reads TGTGCCAGCAGCCCAGGACTAGCGAGCGATGAGCAGTTCTTC.

The chain carries TRBV5-4 and TRBJ1-4, with unresolved D. With 0 bases removed from V and 4 bases from J, the gap between germline ends came to 7 bases. The length of the CDR3 is 14 residues. Germline V gives CDR1 SGHNT, CDR2 YYREEE (reference sequence). The CDR3 reads CASSLDGFNEKLFF. For the CDR3, the DNA is TGTGCCAGCAGCTTGGACGGCTTTAATGAAAAACTGTTTTTT.

This clone was recorded once. The J gene is TRBJ1-1, the V gene TRBV5-1; D is uncertain. This CDR3 has 14 amino acids. Germline values: CDR1 SGHRS, CDR2 YFSETQ. Trimming shortened V by 2 bases and J by 4 bases, and 12 bases separated the two germline ends. CDR3 residues: CASSFIGPGTEAFF. CDR3 sequence (DNA): TGCGCCAGCAGCTTTATTGGACCTGGCACTGAAGCTTTCTTT.

This clone appeared a single time. This chain links TRBV9 with TRBJ2-1; 9 bases align to TRBD2. With 0 bases clipped from V and 4 bases from J, the junction kept 5 bases outside the gene matches. The CDR3 loop spans 16 amino acids. Germline V gives CDR1 SGDLS, CDR2 YYNGEE. The CDR3 spells CASSVEAGGQYNEQFF. CDR3 sequence (DNA): TGTGCCAGCAGCGTAGAAGCGGGGGGTCAGTACAATGAGCAGTTCTTC.

The rearrangement uses TRBV7-8 and TRBJ2-5; D remains ambiguous. Matching the DNA end better, TRBJ2-7 makes the J call doubtful. This CDR3 is built from 15 residues. CDR1 and CDR2 (germline): SGHVS, FQNEAQ. As DNA, the CDR3 is TGTGCCAGCAGCTTAGGCAATGCGGTCTCCTACGAGCAGTACTTC. Translated, it gives CASSLGNAVSYEQYF.

The V call is TRBV5-1, the J call TRBJ2-5; D possibly matches TRBD1 or TRBD2 (5 bases each). The CDR3 is made up of 14 amino acids. V was cut by 2 bases and J by 3 bases, with 11 bases left in between. In germline, CDR1 is SGHRS, CDR2 YFSETQ. This chain's CDR3 is CASSFFGTEETQYF. Here the CDR3 DNA reads TGCGCCAGCAGCTTTTTCGGGACGGAAGAGACCCAGTACTTC.

The genes are TRBV7-9 and TRBJ1-3, with a weak D call TRBD1 (5 bases). There are 16 residues in the CDR3. Trimming removed 5 bases from V and 4 bases from J, with 18 bases in between. Germline V gene data show CDR1 as SEHNR and CDR2 as FQNEAQ (reference sequence). The CDR3 protein is CASSTPGRPAGNTIYF. DNA of the CDR3: TGTGCCAGCAGCACCCCGGGGCGGCCGGCGGGAAACACCATATATTTT.

The V gene is TRBV5-1, the J gene TRBJ1-1, with unresolved D. Germline lookup yields CDR1 SGHRS and CDR2 YFSETQ. V was cut by 0 bases and J by 8 bases, with 8 bases left in between. The CDR3 is 12 amino acids. The CDR3 reads CASSLDGWEAFF. The DNA for the CDR3 is TGCGCCAGCAGCTTGGACGGTTGGGAAGCTTTCTTT.